Described below is a single T cell receptor beta chain sequence and its context. This entry is derived from a study of blood T cell repertoires in COVID-19. On the study more broadly: Acute-phase and convalescent COVID-19 samples originated in the United States, Italy and Spain.

This CDR3 spans 18 amino acids. J was trimmed by 4 bases and V by 5 bases; bases with no gene match: 20. Germline V gene data show CDR1 as SGHDT and CDR2 as YYEEEE. Authors' methods: The assay estimated nucleated cells by amplifying reference gene primers. Clones were read by immunoSEQ multiplex PCR, and TCRdb kept only the in-frame ones, dropping some. That table furnishes V, J and clone size, whereas the DNA furnished D and trimming. The data contain 95,000 to 150,000 clones, about four fifths of them singletons. Sequenced sample: peripheral blood. The chain links TRBV5-6 to TRBJ2-5, with TRBD2 matching over 7 bases. This receptor was identified in a woman aged 70 to 79 with acute or convalescent COVID-19. CDR3 sequence reads: CASSRRRFDERDVETQYF. CDR3 in DNA: TGTGCCAGCAGTCGTCGCAGGTTCGATGAGCGGGATGTAGAGACCCAGTACTTC.